In its sample, the clone carrying this T cell receptor (beta chain) was seen a few times. The antigen is not known. The sample is drawn from a study of T-cell reconstitution after alpha-beta-depleted transplantation in children. Findings and caveats of the study: T-cell counts and diversity were attributed mostly to newly produced T cells one year after transplant. The study reportedly traced alpha-beta T cells about two months after transplant to several hundred expanded graft clones. Recipient T cells and thymic progenitors that survived gave rise to the high TCRbeta diversity observed at day 60 in some patients.

Preparation of the TCRbeta library used unique molecular identifiers. TCRdb independently ran MiXCR on the PCR reads; one entry per CDR3 protein. The sample carries 220,000 or so distinct CDR3 sequences, approximately 8.9% recorded once. This CDR3 is 15 amino acids long. The V gene lost 0 bases and the J gene lost 4 bases, with 12 bases spanning the gap. The germline V gene has CDR1 SNHLY and CDR2 FYNNEI. Sequenced material: PBMCs, mostly from graft donor cells, taken 180 days after TCRalphabeta/CD19-depleted stem cell transplant. This TCR derives from a male patient younger than 18 who had a stem cell transplant for acute lymphoblastic leukemia, so the T cells may come from the graft donor. J is TRBJ2-5 and V is TRBV2; D could derive from TRBD1 or TRBD2 (5 bases each). In DNA, the CDR3 is TGTGCCAGCAGTGAAGCGCTCGGGGCCCTAGAGACCCAGTACTTC. Its protein is CASSEALGALETQYF.